The present entry profiles one T cell receptor beta chain with its context. There is no known antigen for this receptor. Nothing much larger sits one base from this clone, and base qualities are not available. This sample is part of a study of blood T cells in healthy people across ages (dated by TCRdb to about 2015). About the study as a whole: Template switching captured roughly one uniquely barcoded TCR beta cDNA molecule per two T cells in model experiments. The study analyzed two additional independent replicas of 1 million unique cDNA reads from the same blood draw for two donors, one aged 18 to 30 and one aged 80 or older. To avoid experimental bias, donors of different ages were spread randomly across the sequencing lanes. To track age-related changes in TCR beta repertoire diversity, the study relied on deep sequencing normalized with unique cDNA molecular identifiers. The donors were divided into four age groups: young (average about 15 years), middle-aged (over 35), aged (about 61) and long-lived (82). The paper's findings and limits, for the study overall: Estimates of total diversity based on one million sequenced T cells were considered lower bounds and underestimates. A strong correlation was found between observed TCR beta diversity and the percentage of naive T cells measured by flow cytometry. Because profiling used bulk unsorted PBMCs, naive and antigen-experienced compartments could not be compared conclusively. Observed TCR beta diversity per million T cells fell roughly linearly with age, and a significant reduction was already apparent by age approximately 41. Compared with the aged group, more naive CD4+ T cells, fewer expanded clones and increased TCR diversity were shown by the long-lived group, suggesting age selection. The CMV infection status of donors was not known, potentially confounding age-related changes in expanded clonotypes.

From cysteine to phenylalanine, the CDR3 is 14 amino acids long. CDR3 DNA is the only sequence kept; it has 42 bases, read in frame from the first base. The germline V gene yields SGHTA for CDR1 and FQGNSA for CDR2. Trimming takes 2 bases from V and 3 bases from J, and the germline ends sit 10 bases apart. Receptor libraries were prepared by 5' RACE. Sequencing was performed on an Illumina HiSeq 2500. The second PCR ran for roughly 7 to 11 cycles and used a J-beta primer mix along with a sample-barcoded 5' primer. A unique molecular identifier was introduced onto each TCR beta cDNA molecule by a template-switch 5' adaptor carrying 12 random nucleotides. Each sample yielded at least 2.5 million CDR3-containing paired-end reads. The Mint cDNA synthesis kit, primed by a TRBC-specific oligonucleotide, was used to synthesize first-strand cDNA from all RNA. After uracil-DNA glycosylase treatment, a first 18-cycle PCR used universal primers M1SS and BC2_uni_R on all cDNA. Concerning the study's data processing: For normalization, 1 million high-quality reads, each with a distinct molecular identifier, were randomly selected from each sample. Instead of being binned into consensus sequences, reads with shared molecular identifiers were discarded. MiTCR, with a Q25 quality threshold and the strictest error-elimination algorithm, was used for CDR3 identification, clonotype clustering and error correction. A nonparametric unseen species model using Euler transformation provided a lower-bound estimate of total TCR beta diversity. TCRdb took the public reads, trimmed them with fastp at Q25, ran MiXCR for clone calling and kept in-frame beta chains. Rows with one shared CDR3 protein collapse into an entry with the most common genes and DNA. These V and J calls derive from TCRdb rather than the authors' analysis. The sample table shows fewer than 1.5 million distinct CDR3 sequences, and 35% to 45% are seen once. Approximately 7.9% of the sample is taken by the ten largest.

Donors were 39 systemically healthy Caucasian individuals from Russia aged roughly 6 to 90 years. Approximately 9.7 milliliters of peripheral blood were drawn from each donor into EDTA-treated Vacutainer tubes. Ficoll-Paque density-gradient centrifugation was used to isolate PBMCs, with at least 7 million per sample. Trizol reagent was used to extract total RNA from PBMCs, with at least 5.5 micrograms per sample. The percentages of naive CD45RAhigh/CD27high T cells were determined by flow cytometry on a PBMC aliquot from every donor. The V gene is TRBV7-2 and the J gene is TRBJ1-1; a tentative D call is TRBD1 (6 bases match). This receptor was taken from a woman aged 18-29 years in good health. The sample consisted of blood. The CDR3 region reads CASSLLGADTEAFF. The base sequence is TGTGCCAGCAGCTTACTGGGGGCAGACACTGAAGCTTTCTTT.